This T cell receptor (beta chain) was documented in a study of a mutant IDH1 vaccine in newly diagnosed glioma. Turning to the study itself: It was at week 35 that visit V12 occurred, and at week 47 that visit V13 did.

The CDR3 has 15 amino acids. Trimming took 4 bases from V and 3 from J; bases not matched to a gene: 6. The germline gives CDR1 MNHEY, CDR2 SMNVEV (reference sequence). Specified time point: week 35, safety follow-up. The content of each vaccine dose was 300 ug of mutant IDH1 20-mer peptide, and topical imiquimod accompanied it. This table comes from immunoSEQ multiplex PCR, and its TCRdb copy is limited to in-frame clones, with some not included. The profile shows roughly 64,000 clones, 74% of them singletons. As concerns this clone: Its matching antigen is unknown.

The source material was PBMCs, sampled from a glioma patient whose treatment included an IDH1 peptide vaccine. This clonotype was sampled from a man aged 45-65 years with glioma. This rearrangement joins TRBV27 to TRBJ2-5, with 9 bases fitting TRBD1. CDR3 bases: TGTGCCAGCAGTTCCTGGACAGGGGAGGAAGAGACCCAGTACTTC. It translates to CASSSWTGEEETQYF.